The clone carrying this T cell receptor (beta chain) appeared many times. What it binds is not known. Time point denoted: pre-sensitization, week 0. The sample's treatment: therapeutic diphenylcyclopropenone sensitization with weekly scalp DPC. The data were obtained in a study of human T cells and chemical hapten exposure. Broader study findings: Donors in the study had alopecia, meaning their immune response may differ from healthy people's.

The library attached unique molecular identifiers to individual cDNA molecules. TCRdb used MiXCR to reprocess the RACE reads, holding one entry per CDR3 protein. The sample lists more than 80,000 distinct CDR3 sequences, 11% occurring once. Trimming stripped 7 bases from V and 4 bases from J, with 20 bases between. Germline CDR1 is DFQATT and CDR2 is SNEGSKA (reference sequence). The CDR3 has 14 amino acids. The specimen comprised whole blood, sampled in connection with sensitization to the hapten diphenylcyclopropenone (DPC). This chain links TRBV20-1 with TRBJ2-7; tentative D call: TRBD2 (6 bases). The sequence was obtained from a woman aged 55-75 years with alopecia areata. Some clones in this sample may be carry-over from other donors' samples. CDR3 in DNA: TGCAGTGGGAGAGTCAGGGAGGACGCATACGAGCAGTACTTC. It translates to CSGRVREDAYEQYF.